This T cell receptor beta chain emerged from a study of shared T cell receptors in the human thymus. CDR1 is DFQATT and CDR2 is SNEGSKA in the germline V gene (reference sequence). V dropped 5 bases and J dropped 2 bases, with 3 bases sitting between them. The CDR3 loop spans 10 amino acids. To note about this clone: Other DNA sequences in the sample encode the same CDR3.

Clones were read by immunoSEQ multiplex PCR, and TCRdb kept only the in-frame ones, dropping some. The repertoire holds 700,000 or so clones, with roughly 85% as singletons. These sequences were also reported in another study, on human thymus T cells. That report adds: Healthy Finnish infants undergoing corrective surgery for congenital heart defects provided the donor material. Resections that were taken during corrective heart surgery supplied the thymus tissue. The authors found apparently biased V and J gene usage in thymic and blood repertoires.

Sequenced: thymocytes. The TCR comes from a girl in the first two years of life with a congenital heart defect. The genes are TRBV20-1 and TRBJ1-2; D is ambiguous. CDR3 amino acids: CSARNYGYTF. The CDR3, as DNA: TGCAGTGCTCGGAACTATGGCTACACCTTC.